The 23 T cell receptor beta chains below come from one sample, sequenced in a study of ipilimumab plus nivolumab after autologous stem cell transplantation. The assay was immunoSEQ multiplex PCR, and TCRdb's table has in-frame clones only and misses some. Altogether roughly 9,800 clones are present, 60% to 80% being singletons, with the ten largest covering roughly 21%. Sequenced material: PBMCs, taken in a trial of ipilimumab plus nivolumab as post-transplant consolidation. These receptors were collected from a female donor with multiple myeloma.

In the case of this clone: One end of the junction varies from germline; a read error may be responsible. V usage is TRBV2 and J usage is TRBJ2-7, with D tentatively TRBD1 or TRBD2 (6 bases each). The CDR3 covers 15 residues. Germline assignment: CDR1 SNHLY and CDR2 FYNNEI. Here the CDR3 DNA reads TGCGCCAGCAGCCCAGACCCGGAGGGGGGCCCCGAGCAGTACTTC. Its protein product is CASSPDPEGGPEQYF.

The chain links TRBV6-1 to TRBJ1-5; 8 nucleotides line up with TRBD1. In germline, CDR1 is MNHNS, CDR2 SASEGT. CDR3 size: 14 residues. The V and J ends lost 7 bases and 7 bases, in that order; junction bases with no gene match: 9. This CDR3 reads CASTMDRVSQPQHF. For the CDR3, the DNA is TGTGCCAGCACTATGGACAGGGTCAGCCAGCCCCAGCATTTT.

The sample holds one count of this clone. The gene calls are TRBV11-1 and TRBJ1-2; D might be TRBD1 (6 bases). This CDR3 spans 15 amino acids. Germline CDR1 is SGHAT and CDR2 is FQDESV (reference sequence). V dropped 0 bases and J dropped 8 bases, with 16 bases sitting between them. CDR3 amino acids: CASSLATGPLGGYTF. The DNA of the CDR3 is TGTGCCAGCAGCTTAGCGACAGGACCTTTAGGAGGCTACACCTTC.

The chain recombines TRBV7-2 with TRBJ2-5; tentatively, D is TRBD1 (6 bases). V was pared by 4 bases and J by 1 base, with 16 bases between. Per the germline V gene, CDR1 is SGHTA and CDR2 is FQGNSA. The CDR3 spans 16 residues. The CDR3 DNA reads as TGTGCCAGCAGCTCTGGAGGCAGGGGCTCCCAAGAGACCCAGTACTTC. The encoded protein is CASSSGGRGSQETQYF.

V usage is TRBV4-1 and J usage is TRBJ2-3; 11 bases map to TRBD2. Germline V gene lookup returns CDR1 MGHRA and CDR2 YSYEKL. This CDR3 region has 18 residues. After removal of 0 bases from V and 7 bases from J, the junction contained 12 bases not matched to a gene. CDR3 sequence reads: CASSQDPPIAGGPNTQYF. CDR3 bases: TGCGCCAGCAGCCAAGATCCCCCTATAGCGGGAGGGCCAAATACGCAGTATTTT.

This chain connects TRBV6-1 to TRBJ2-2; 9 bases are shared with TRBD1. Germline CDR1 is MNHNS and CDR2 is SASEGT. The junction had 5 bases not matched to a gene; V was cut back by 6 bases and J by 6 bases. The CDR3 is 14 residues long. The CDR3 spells CASSRTGEAGELFF. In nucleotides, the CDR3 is TGTGCCAGCAGCCGGACAGGGGAGGCCGGGGAGCTGTTTTTT.

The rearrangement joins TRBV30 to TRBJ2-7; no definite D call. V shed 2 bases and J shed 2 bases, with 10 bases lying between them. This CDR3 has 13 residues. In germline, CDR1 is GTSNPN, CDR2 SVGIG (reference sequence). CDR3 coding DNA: TGTGCCTGGAGTACCGGGTTCACCTACGAGCAGTACTTC. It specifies CAWSTGFTYEQYF.

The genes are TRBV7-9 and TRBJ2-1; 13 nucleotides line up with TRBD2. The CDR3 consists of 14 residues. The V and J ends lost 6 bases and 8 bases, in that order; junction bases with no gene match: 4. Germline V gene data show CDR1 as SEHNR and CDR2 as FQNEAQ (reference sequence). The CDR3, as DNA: TGTGCCAGCAGACCGGGACTAGCGGGGTATGAGCAGTTCTTC. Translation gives CASRPGLAGYEQFF.

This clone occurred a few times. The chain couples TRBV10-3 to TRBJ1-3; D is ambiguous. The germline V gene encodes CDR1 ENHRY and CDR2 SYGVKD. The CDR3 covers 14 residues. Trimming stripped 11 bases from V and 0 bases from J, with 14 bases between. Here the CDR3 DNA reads TGTGCCTCCACAACTCCCAGCTCTGGAAACACCATATATTTT. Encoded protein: CASTTPSSGNTIYF.

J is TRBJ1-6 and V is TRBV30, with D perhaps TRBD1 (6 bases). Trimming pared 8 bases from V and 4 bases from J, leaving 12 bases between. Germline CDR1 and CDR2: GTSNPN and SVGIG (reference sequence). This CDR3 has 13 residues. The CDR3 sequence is CALAGHYNSPLHF. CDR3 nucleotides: TGTGCCCTCGCGGGACATTATAATTCACCCCTCCACTTT.

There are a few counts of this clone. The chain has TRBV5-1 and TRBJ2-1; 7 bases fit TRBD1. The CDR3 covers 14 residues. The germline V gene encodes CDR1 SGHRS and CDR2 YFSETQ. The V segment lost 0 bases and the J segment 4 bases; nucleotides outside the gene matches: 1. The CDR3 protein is CASSLGQGYNEQFF. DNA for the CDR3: TGCGCCAGCAGCTTGGGACAGGGTTACAATGAGCAGTTCTTC.

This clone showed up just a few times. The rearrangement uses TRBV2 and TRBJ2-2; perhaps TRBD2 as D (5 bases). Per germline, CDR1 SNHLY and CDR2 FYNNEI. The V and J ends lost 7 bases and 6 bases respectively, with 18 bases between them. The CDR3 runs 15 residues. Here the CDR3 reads CASTLEQRAAGELFF. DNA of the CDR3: TGTGCCAGCACCCTTGAACAGAGGGCGGCCGGGGAGCTGTTTTTT. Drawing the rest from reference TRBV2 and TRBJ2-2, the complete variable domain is EPEVTQTPSHQVTQMGQEVILRCVPISNHLYFYWYRQILGQKVEFLVSFYNNEISEKSEIFDDQFSVERPDGSNFTLKIRSTKLEDSAMYFCASTLEQRAAGELFFGEGSRLTVL.

This chain's CDR3 is CAWSGGQDNSPLHF. In DNA, the CDR3 is TGTGCCTGGAGTGGAGGGCAGGATAATTCACCCCTCCACTTT. The chain uses TRBV30 and TRBJ1-6, with D hard to call. The ends were cut back, 1 base at V and 5 bases at J, with 9 bases in the middle. Germline V gives CDR1 GTSNPN, CDR2 SVGIG (reference sequence). This CDR3 contains 14 residues.

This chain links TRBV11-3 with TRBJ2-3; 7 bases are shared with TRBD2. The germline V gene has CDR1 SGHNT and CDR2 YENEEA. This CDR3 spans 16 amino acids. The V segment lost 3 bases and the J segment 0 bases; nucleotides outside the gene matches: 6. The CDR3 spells CASSFLAATSTDTQYF. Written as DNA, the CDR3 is TGTGCCAGCAGCTTTCTAGCGGCCACTAGCACAGATACGCAGTATTTT.

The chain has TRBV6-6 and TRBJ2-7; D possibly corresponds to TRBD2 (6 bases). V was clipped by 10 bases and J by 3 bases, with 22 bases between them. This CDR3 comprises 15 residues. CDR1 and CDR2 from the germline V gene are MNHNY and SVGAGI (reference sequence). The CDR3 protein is CATRLGGFGIYEQYF. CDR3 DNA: TGTGCCACCAGACTTGGGGGGTTTGGGATCTACGAGCAGTACTTC.

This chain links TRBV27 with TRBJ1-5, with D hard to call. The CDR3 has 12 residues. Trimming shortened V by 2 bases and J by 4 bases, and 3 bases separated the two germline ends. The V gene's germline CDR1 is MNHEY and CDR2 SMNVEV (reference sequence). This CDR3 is CASSLPNQPQHF. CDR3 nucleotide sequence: TGTGCCAGCAGTTTACCAAATCAGCCCCAGCATTTT.

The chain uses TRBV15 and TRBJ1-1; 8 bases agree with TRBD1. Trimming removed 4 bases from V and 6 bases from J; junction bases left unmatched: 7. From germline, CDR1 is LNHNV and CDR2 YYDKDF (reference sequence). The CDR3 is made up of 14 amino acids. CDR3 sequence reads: CATSIRVTGAEAFF. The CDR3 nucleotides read TGTGCCACCAGCATAAGGGTGACAGGGGCTGAAGCTTTCTTT. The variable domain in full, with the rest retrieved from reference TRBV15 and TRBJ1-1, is DAMVIQNPRYQVTQFGKPVTLSCSQTLNHNVMYWYQQKSSQAPKLLFHYYDKDFNNEADTPDNFQSRRPNTSFCFLDIRSPGLGDTAMYLCATSIRVTGAEAFFGQGTRLTVV.

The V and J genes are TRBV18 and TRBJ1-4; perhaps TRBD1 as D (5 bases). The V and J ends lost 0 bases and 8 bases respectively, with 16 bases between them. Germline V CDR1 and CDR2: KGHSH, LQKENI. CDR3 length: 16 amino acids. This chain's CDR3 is CASSPPLSRAEEKLFF. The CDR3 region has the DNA TGTGCCAGCTCACCACCTCTAAGCAGGGCTGAAGAAAAACTGTTTTTT.

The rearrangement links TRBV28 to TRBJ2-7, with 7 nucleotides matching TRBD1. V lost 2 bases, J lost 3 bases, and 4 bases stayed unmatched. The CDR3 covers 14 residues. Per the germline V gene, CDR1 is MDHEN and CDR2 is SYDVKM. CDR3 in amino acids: CASSLLSGGYEQYF. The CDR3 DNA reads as TGTGCCAGCAGTTTACTGTCAGGGGGCTACGAGCAGTACTTC.

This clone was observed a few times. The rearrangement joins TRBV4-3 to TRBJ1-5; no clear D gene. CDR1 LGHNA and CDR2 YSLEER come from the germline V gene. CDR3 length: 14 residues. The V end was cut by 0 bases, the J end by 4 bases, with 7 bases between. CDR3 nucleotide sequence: TGCGCCAGCAGCCAAGATCTACGAAATCAGCCCCAGCATTTT. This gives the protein CASSQDLRNQPQHF.

The CDR3 region is CASSTGGGNQPQHF. CDR3 coding DNA: TGCGCCAGCAGTACCGGGGGCGGCAATCAGCCCCAGCATTTT. The chain combines TRBV5-1 with TRBJ1-5, with TRBD1 as a possible D gene (6 bases). The germline gives CDR1 SGHRS, CDR2 YFSETQ. The CDR3 covers 14 residues. Trimming stripped 5 bases from V and 2 bases from J, with 11 bases between.

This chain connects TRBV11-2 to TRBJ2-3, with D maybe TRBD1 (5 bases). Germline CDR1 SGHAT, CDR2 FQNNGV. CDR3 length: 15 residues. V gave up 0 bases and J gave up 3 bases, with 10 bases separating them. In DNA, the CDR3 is TGTGCCAGCAGCTTAGAAGGCAGGGTTACAGATACGCAGTATTTT. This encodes CASSLEGRVTDTQYF.

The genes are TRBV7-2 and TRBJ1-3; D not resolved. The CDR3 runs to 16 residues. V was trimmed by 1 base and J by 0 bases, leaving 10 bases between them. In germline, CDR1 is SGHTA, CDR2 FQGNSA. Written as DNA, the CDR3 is TGTGCCAGCAGCTTAGTACCGACCCTCTCTGGAAACACCATATATTTT. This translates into CASSLVPTLSGNTIYF.